One and the same sample provided the 19 T cell receptor beta chains below, sequenced in a study of blood T cell repertoires in COVID-19 (dated by TCRdb to about 2020). Library preparation was by the immunoSEQ multiplex PCR assay. TCRdb obtained this table from immuneACCESS and retained in-frame rearrangements with V and J assigned. These tables miss some clones; where compared with another copy, unresolved V genes account for less than half of the shortfall, and the remainder is unexplained. The sample records about 160,000 clones, approximately 80% of which are singletons. Roughly 7.5% of the sample belongs to the ten largest clones. Source material: peripheral blood. The receptors stem from a man aged 55-75 years with acute or convalescent COVID-19.

The CDR3 coding sequence is TGTGCCAGCAGTTATCCAGGGAGCAATCAGCCCCAGCATTTT. This sequence encodes CASSYPGSNQPQHF. The J gene is TRBJ1-5, the V gene TRBV6-2 or TRBV6-3, with D possibly matching TRBD1 (5 bases). This CDR3 spans 14 amino acids. Germline V gene sequence: CDR1 MNHEY, CDR2 SVGEGT. V dropped 3 bases and J dropped 1 base, with 7 bases sitting between them.

The V call is TRBV9, the J call TRBJ1-1; 7 bases align to TRBD1. Looked up from germline, CDR1 is SGDLS and CDR2 is YYNGEE. The V and J ends lost 0 bases and 4 bases, in that order; junction bases with no gene match: 6. This CDR3 contains 15 residues. The CDR3 DNA reads as TGTGCCAGCAGCGTAGCCTCAGGGGGGAGCACTGAAGCTTTCTTT. It is translated as CASSVASGGSTEAFF.

The V gene is TRBV9, the J gene TRBJ1-4; D call uncertain. Germline V CDR1 and CDR2: SGDLS, YYNGEE. The CDR3 spans 17 residues. The V gene lost 4 bases and the J gene lost 1 base, with 17 bases spanning the gap. The chain's CDR3 is CASSLGRTGGTNEKLFF. CDR3 nucleotide sequence: TGTGCCAGCAGCCTCGGACGGACTGGTGGAACTAATGAAAAACTGTTTTTT.

CDR3 sequence: CASSEEDSSSPLHF. The CDR3 bases are TGTGCCAGCAGTGAAGAGGACTCTAGTTCACCCCTCCACTTT. J is TRBJ1-6 and V is TRBV2; unclear D gene. Deletions cut 1 base from V and 9 bases from J, with 10 bases between. Germline lookup yields CDR1 SNHLY and CDR2 FYNNEI. CDR3 size: 14 residues.

The chain has TRBV5-1 and TRBJ1-4; TRBD1 aligns across 7 bases. Germline loops: CDR1 SGHRS, CDR2 YFSETQ. This CDR3 comprises 15 residues. Trimming removed 4 bases from V and 0 bases from J; junction bases left unmatched: 3. CDR3 region: CASSPGTATNEKLFF. CDR3 nucleotides: TGCGCCAGCAGCCCCGGGACAGCAACTAATGAAAAACTGTTTTTT. The whole variable domain, remainder taken from reference TRBV5-1 and TRBJ1-4, is KAGVTQTPRYLIKTRGQQVTLSCSPISGHRSVSWYQQTPGQGLQFLFEYFSETQRNKGNFPGRFSGRQFSNSRSEMNVSTLELGDSALYLCASSPGTATNEKLFFGSGTQLSVL.

This chain connects TRBV9 to TRBJ2-1, with 11 nucleotides matching TRBD2. The germline V gene has CDR1 SGDLS and CDR2 YYNGEE. V lost 4 bases, J lost 3 bases, and 6 bases stayed unmatched. The CDR3 is made up of 16 amino acids. The CDR3 region is CASSKTSGGYYNEQFF. In nucleotides, the CDR3 is TGTGCCAGCAGCAAAACTAGCGGGGGCTACTACAATGAGCAGTTCTTC.

The chain has TRBV28 and TRBJ2-3; the match to TRBD2 covers 9 bases. Trimming at V came to 6 bases and at J to 4 bases, leaving 5 bases not matched to a gene. The CDR3 runs to 14 residues. The germline V gene has CDR1 MDHEN and CDR2 SYDVKM. The CDR3 reads CASSLGLASDTQYF. The CDR3 DNA reads TGTGCCAGCAGCTTAGGACTAGCGTCAGATACGCAGTATTTT.

The J gene is TRBJ1-1, the V gene TRBV25-1; TRBD1 might be the D (5 bases). Between the trimmed V and J ends, which lost 1 base and 4 bases, there was a span of 7 bases. The CDR3 is 13 residues long. Germline CDR1 reads MGHDK; CDR2 reads SYGVNS. The CDR3 DNA sequence: TGTGCCAGCAGTGAATCAGACAGCACTGAAGCTTTCTTT. The encoded protein is CASSESDSTEAFF.

In its sample, this clone was seen a few times. V usage is TRBV24-1 and J usage is TRBJ1-1; D is ambiguous. CDR3 length: 13 amino acids. Germline CDR1 and CDR2: KGHDR and SFDVKD. Trimming left V 6 bases short and J 1 base short, with 8 bases between. CDR3 in DNA: TGTGCCACCAGTAATCCAGGGAACACTGAAGCTTTCTTT. It is translated as CATSNPGNTEAFF.

The V gene is TRBV7-2, the J gene TRBJ2-7; D unresolved. Trimming shortened V by 1 base and J by 7 bases, and 8 bases separated the two germline ends. Germline V gene sequence: CDR1 SGHTA, CDR2 FQGNSA. The CDR3 is made up of 12 amino acids. The CDR3 DNA reads as TGTGCCAGCAGCTTAGGCAACCGGGAGCAGTACTTC. This sequence encodes CASSLGNREQYF.

The V and J genes are TRBV6-5 and TRBJ2-5; TRBD1 matches at 9 bases. Germline V gene lookup returns CDR1 MNHEY and CDR2 SVGAGI. The CDR3 covers 16 residues. V lost 0 bases and J lost 5; bases outside the gene matches: 7. The chain's CDR3 is CASSYSETGGLETQYF. CDR3 DNA: TGTGCCAGCAGTTACTCGGAGACAGGGGGTTTGGAGACCCAGTACTTC.

The rearrangement uses TRBV5-1 and TRBJ2-1; D might be TRBD1 (5 bases). Trimming took off 5 bases at V and 5 bases at J, with 14 bases between the two ends. This CDR3 is 14 amino acids long. The germline gives CDR1 SGHRS, CDR2 YFSETQ. The CDR3 reads CASRQKGENNEQFF. The CDR3 nucleotides read TGCGCCAGCAGACAGAAAGGGGAAAACAATGAGCAGTTCTTC.

CDR3 DNA: TGTGCTAGTGGTTTACAGGTCTCTGGAAACACCATATATTTT. Its translation: CASGLQVSGNTIYF. The V call is TRBV12-5, the J call TRBJ1-3, with a possible D match to TRBD1 (5 bases). Trimming pared 3 bases from V and 0 bases from J, leaving 6 bases between. Germline V lookup: CDR1 LGHNT, CDR2 FRNRAP. The CDR3 covers 14 residues.

The chain uses TRBV6-5 and TRBJ1-2; 10 bases align to TRBD1. This CDR3 has 15 residues. CDR1 and CDR2 from the germline V gene are MNHEY and SVGAGI. J was trimmed by 7 bases and V by 6 bases; bases with no gene match: 11. The CDR3 DNA reads as TGTGCCAGCAGCCAACGAGGACAGGGGGGACGTGGCTACACCTTC. Its translation: CASSQRGQGGRGYTF.

This clone was seen a few times. The chain is built from TRBV7-9 and TRBJ1-2; 7 positions match TRBD1. The germline V gene has CDR1 SEHNR and CDR2 FQNEAQ (reference sequence). This CDR3 region has 14 residues. The J segment lost 2 bases and the V segment lost 6 bases, leaving 6 bases of the junction unmatched. CDR3 bases: TGTGCCAGCAGACCGAACAGGGGAAACTATGGCTACACCTTC. This translates into CASRPNRGNYGYTF.

This clone was picked up a small number of times. The chain employs TRBV7-2 and TRBJ2-1; 10 bases align to TRBD1. This CDR3 is built from 17 residues. V lost 5 bases and J lost 6; bases outside the gene matches: 13. Per the germline V gene, CDR1 is SGHTA and CDR2 is FQGNSA. The chain's CDR3 is CASSPGTGVVGGNEQFF. CDR3 DNA: TGTGCCAGCAGCCCGGGGACAGGGGTGGTTGGAGGCAATGAGCAGTTCTTC.

The chain has TRBV24-1 and TRBJ1-5; maybe TRBD1 (6 bases). This CDR3 spans 16 amino acids. The V end was cut by 3 bases, the J end by 4 bases, with 15 bases between. CDR1 and CDR2 from the germline V gene are KGHDR and SFDVKD. CDR3 sequence: CATSDRPRDTNQPQHF. CDR3 bases: TGTGCCACCAGTGATCGCCCCCGGGACACTAATCAGCCCCAGCATTTT.

This clone was observed a single time. Relative to the germline gene, one junction end is altered; a read error may explain this. This chain connects TRBV3-1 (or the pseudogene TRBV3-2) to TRBJ2-1; no clear D. CDR3 size: 12 residues. The germline CDR1 and CDR2 sequences are LGHDT and YNNKEL (reference sequence). CDR3 in amino acids: CASSDIYDEQFF. CDR3 nucleotides: TGTGCCAGCAGCGACATCTACGATGAGCAGTTCTTC.

A single count supports this clone. The chain employs TRBV4-1 and TRBJ1-4; perhaps TRBD1 as D (6 bases). Trimming stripped 4 bases from V and 7 bases from J, with 13 bases between. Germline V gene data show CDR1 as MGHRA and CDR2 as YSYEKL. The CDR3 has 14 amino acids. The CDR3 region has the DNA TGCGCCAGCAGCCTTCACGACAGGACTGAAAAACTGTTTTTT. It yields the protein CASSLHDRTEKLFF.